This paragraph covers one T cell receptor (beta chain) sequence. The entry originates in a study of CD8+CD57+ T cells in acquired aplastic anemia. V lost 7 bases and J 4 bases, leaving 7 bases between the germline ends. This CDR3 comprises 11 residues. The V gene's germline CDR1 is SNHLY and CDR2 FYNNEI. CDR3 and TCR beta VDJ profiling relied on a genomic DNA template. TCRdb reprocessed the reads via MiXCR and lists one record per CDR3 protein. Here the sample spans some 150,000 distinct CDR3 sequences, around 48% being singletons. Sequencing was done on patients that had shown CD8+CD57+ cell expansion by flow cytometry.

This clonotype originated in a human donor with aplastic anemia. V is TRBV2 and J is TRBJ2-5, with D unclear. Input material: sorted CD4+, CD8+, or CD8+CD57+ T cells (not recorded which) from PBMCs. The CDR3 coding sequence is TGTGCCAGCACGCCCGGAGAGACCCAGTACTTC. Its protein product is CASTPGETQYF.